This T cell receptor (beta chain) comes out of a study of human T cells and chemical hapten exposure. Study-wide context: The scalp of each patient received a weekly diphenylcyclopropenone dose for the full roughly 23-week study. Slight differences in pooled library volume were the main source of varying TCR yields across samples. Study findings and constraints: TCRs exceeding 1 in 1000 frequency stayed unchanged with DPC sensitization. Versus controls, expanded TCRs had significantly more large CDR3 similarity clusters.

TCRdb reprocessed the RACE reads via MiXCR and lists one record per CDR3 protein. Of some 380,000 distinct CDR3 sequences listed, more than 4.5% are singletons. Germline CDR1 and CDR2: MNHEY and SVGEGT. The CDR3 is 13 amino acids. V was pared by 4 bases and J by 4 bases, with 10 bases between. As for this clonotype: Antigen unknown.

Time point described: patch test 1, 2 weeks after DPC sensitization. As to treatment: therapeutic diphenylcyclopropenone sensitization with weekly scalp DPC. The gene calls are TRBV6-2 or TRBV6-3 and TRBJ1-2; D is ambiguous. The sample here was whole blood, taken in connection with sensitization to the hapten diphenylcyclopropenone (DPC). This sequence originates from a woman aged 50 to 60 with alopecia areata. Some clones in this sample may be carry-over from other donors' samples. The DNA for the CDR3 is TGTGCCAGCAGTTCGAAACTCCGCTATGGCTACACCTTC. This gives the protein CASSSKLRYGYTF.